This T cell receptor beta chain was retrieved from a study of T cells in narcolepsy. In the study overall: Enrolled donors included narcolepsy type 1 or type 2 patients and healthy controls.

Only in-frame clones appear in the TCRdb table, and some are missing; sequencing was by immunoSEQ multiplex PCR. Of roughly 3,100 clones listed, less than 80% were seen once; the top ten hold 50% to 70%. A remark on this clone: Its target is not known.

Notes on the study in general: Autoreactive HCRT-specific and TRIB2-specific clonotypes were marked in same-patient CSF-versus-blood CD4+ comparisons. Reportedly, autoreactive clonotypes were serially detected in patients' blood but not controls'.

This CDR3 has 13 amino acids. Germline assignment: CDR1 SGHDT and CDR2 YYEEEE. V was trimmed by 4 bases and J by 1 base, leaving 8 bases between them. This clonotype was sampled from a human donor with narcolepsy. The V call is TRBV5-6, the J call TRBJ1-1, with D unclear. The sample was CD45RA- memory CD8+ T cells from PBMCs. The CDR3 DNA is TGTGCCAGCAGCCCAAGATCGAACACTGAAGCTTTCTTT. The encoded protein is CASSPRSNTEAFF.